This paragraph reports one T cell receptor beta chain. This sample was taken from a study of PD-L1 blockade in urothelial cancer. The repertoire was sequenced with immunoSEQ multiplex PCR; TCRdb's copy has only in-frame clones and lacks some. Here the sample spans 90,000 to 120,000 clones, approximately 85% being singletons. The CDR3 has 15 amino acids. V trimming: 3 bases; J trimming: 3 bases; junction bases outside the gene matches: 5. Germline values: CDR1 LNHNV, CDR2 YYDKDF (reference sequence). The sequenced sample was PBMCs, obtained around atezolizumab (anti-PD-L1) treatment. The source of this sequence is a man aged 45-60 years with urothelial cancer. This chain uses TRBV15 with TRBJ2-7, with TRBD2 matching 10 bases. The CDR3 here is CATSRETSGFYEQYF. In DNA form, the CDR3 reads TGTGCCACCAGCAGGGAGACTAGCGGGTTCTACGAGCAGTACTTC.